This T cell receptor beta chain was captured in a study of T cells in tumors after PD-1 blockade. Looking at the study overall: Patients had no prior checkpoint blockade, systemic immunosuppressants, or anti-cancer therapy within 4 weeks. During anti-PD-1 treatment, some patients continued daily vismodegib 150 mg.

Per germline, CDR1 MNHEY and CDR2 SVGAGI. The CDR3 contains 15 residues. Trimming removed 7 bases at V and 4 bases at J, with 17 bases between. The assay was immunoSEQ multiplex PCR, and TCRdb's table has in-frame clones only and misses some. The sample contains 30,000 to 40,000 clones, about three quarters of which appear only once. This receptor was obtained from a human donor with basal cell carcinoma. The genes are TRBV6-5 and TRBJ1-3; D is unclear. Sample: PBMCs, taken before anti-PD-1 treatment. The chain's CDR3 is CASKKAGVGGNTIYF. CDR3 nucleotide sequence: TGTGCCAGCAAAAAGGCGGGCGTGGGAGGAAACACCATATATTTT.